This passage covers 14 T cell receptor beta chains from one sample sequenced in a study of T cells after yellow fever vaccination. TCRdb independently ran MiXCR on the 5' RACE reads; one entry per CDR3 protein. The repertoire consists of hundreds of thousands of distinct CDR3 sequences, with under 20% occurring once and the leading ten covering about 18%. Sample: PBMCs, taken before the yellow fever booster vaccination. The receptors were gathered from a young man who received the YFV17D yellow fever vaccine.

This chain links TRBV29-1 with TRBJ2-5; no firm D call. Trimming pared 4 bases from V and 2 bases from J, leaving 8 bases between. From germline, CDR1 is SQVTM and CDR2 ANQGSEA. The length of the CDR3 is 12 residues. The CDR3 sequence is CSVARAQETQYF. CDR3 DNA sequence: TGCAGCGTTGCAAGGGCACAAGAGACCCAGTACTTC.

This chain links TRBV29-1 with TRBJ2-5, with 7 bases fitting TRBD1. Germline lookup yields CDR1 SQVTM and CDR2 ANQGSEA. The CDR3 totals 12 residues. V was pared by 4 bases and J by 2 bases, with 1 base of the junction left unmatched. CDR3 loop: CSVGDSQETQYF. CDR3 nucleotide sequence: TGCAGCGTTGGGGACAGTCAAGAGACCCAGTACTTC.

This clonotype was recorded a few times. The chain recombines TRBV5-1 with TRBJ2-1; 7 positions agree with TRBD1. The CDR3 loop spans 15 amino acids. Germline V gene lookup returns CDR1 SGHRS and CDR2 YFSETQ. Trimming took 3 bases from V and 4 from J; bases not matched to a gene: 7. The CDR3 DNA reads as TGCGCCAGCAGCTCGGGACAGAGCTTTTACAATGAGCAGTTCTTC. Translated: CASSSGQSFYNEQFF.

The rearrangement joins TRBV3-1 to TRBJ2-2, with D perhaps assigned TRBD1 or TRBD2 (5 bases each). The CDR3 sequence is 14 residues long. CDR1 and CDR2 (germline): LGHDT, YNNKEL (reference sequence). Between the trimmed V and J ends, which lost 6 bases and 7 bases, there was a span of 15 bases. The CDR3: CASRTGTLVGELFF. DNA of the CDR3: TGTGCCAGCAGAACCGGGACCCTAGTCGGGGAGCTGTTTTTT.

This clonotype was counted many times. The chain links TRBV7-6 to TRBJ1-1; D is undetermined. The CDR3 is 13 amino acids. Trimming removed 4 bases from V and 3 bases from J, with 9 bases in between. CDR1 is SGHVS, CDR2 FNYEAQ, per germline. DNA for the CDR3: TGTGCCAGCAGCTCCCTCTTTTACACTGAAGCTTTCTTT. It codes for CASSSLFYTEAFF.

This rearrangement joins TRBV4-1 to TRBJ1-1; TRBD1 matches 9 bases. The CDR3 has 17 amino acids. Germline V gene lookup returns CDR1 MGHRA and CDR2 YSYEKL. Losses at the gene ends were 0 bases for V and 5 bases for J; bases not matched to a gene: 10. The CDR3: CASSQDPATGGRTEAFF. In nucleotides, the CDR3 is TGCGCCAGCAGCCAAGATCCCGCTACAGGGGGCAGGACTGAAGCTTTCTTT.

The V and J genes are TRBV6-6 and TRBJ2-6, with unresolved D. Trimming stripped 8 bases from V and 4 bases from J, with 6 bases between. Per germline, CDR1 MNHNY and CDR2 SVGAGI (reference sequence). CDR3 length: 12 residues. The CDR3 reads CASDTGANVLTF. As DNA, the CDR3 is TGTGCCAGCGACACGGGGGCCAACGTCCTGACTTTC.

The rearrangement joins TRBV6-2 or TRBV6-3 to TRBJ2-1; D is possibly TRBD1 or TRBD2 (5 bases each). The V end lost 5 bases, the J end lost 4 bases, and 9 bases lay between the germline ends. Germline V gene sequence: CDR1 MNHEY, CDR2 SVGEGT. The CDR3 contains 13 residues. The CDR3: CASSIGAYNEQFF. In DNA form, the CDR3 reads TGTGCCAGCAGTATCGGGGCTTACAATGAGCAGTTCTTC.

The table lists this clonotype with a few counts. V and J are TRBV4-3 and TRBJ1-1; D ambiguous. This CDR3 comprises 14 residues. CDR1 and CDR2 (germline): LGHNA, YSLEER. Trimming pared 0 bases from V and 6 bases from J, leaving 11 bases between. CDR3 residues: CASSQDFREPEAFF. CDR3 nucleotide sequence: TGCGCCAGCAGCCAAGATTTTCGGGAACCTGAAGCTTTCTTT.

This chain connects TRBV20-1 to TRBJ1-1; no reliable D call. The germline V gene has CDR1 DFQATT and CDR2 SNEGSKA (reference sequence). Between the trimmed V and J ends, which lost 6 bases and 5 bases, there was a span of 16 bases. The CDR3 covers 13 residues. This chain's CDR3 is CSAGLIGGTEAFF. CDR3 DNA sequence: TGCAGTGCGGGATTAATAGGAGGAACTGAAGCTTTCTTT.

This clonotype was counted a few times. DNA of the CDR3: TGCGCCAGCAGCTTGGCCCAGGGGGCCACTGAAGCTTTCTTT. Its protein product is CASSLAQGATEAFF. The genes are TRBV5-1 and TRBJ1-1; 8 nucleotides agree with TRBD1. The J segment lost 4 bases and the V segment lost 0 bases, leaving 2 bases of the junction unmatched. The germline V gene has CDR1 SGHRS and CDR2 YFSETQ. The length of the CDR3 is 14 residues.

V and J are TRBV21-1 and TRBJ2-7; the DNA was not used to check the table's D call, TRBD1. TRBV21-1 is termed a pseudogene. The CDR3 covers 15 residues. The CDR3 coding sequence is TGTGCCAGCAGCCCCCGGGACAGGAACGTCCACGAGCAGTACGTC. The encoded protein is CASSPRDRNVHEQYV.

In its sample, this clonotype was seen a few times. CDR3 protein: CASSPTGPPYEQYF. DNA for the CDR3: TGTGCCAGCAGCCCTACGGGACCCCCGTACGAGCAGTACTTC. V usage is TRBV7-8 and J usage is TRBJ2-7, with D perhaps being TRBD1 or TRBD2 (5 bases each). Trimming shortened V by 5 bases and J by 4 bases, and 15 bases separated the two germline ends. Per germline, CDR1 SGHVS and CDR2 FQNEAQ. The CDR3 spans 14 residues.

V is TRBV6-6 and J is TRBJ1-3; no definite D call. The V gene's germline CDR1 is MNHNY and CDR2 SVGAGI (reference sequence). The V and J ends lost 7 bases and 4 bases respectively, with 17 bases between them. The CDR3 is 15 amino acids. CDR3 residues: CASINPNRHGNTIYF. The DNA of the CDR3 is TGTGCCAGCATAAACCCCAACCGACACGGAAACACCATATATTTT.